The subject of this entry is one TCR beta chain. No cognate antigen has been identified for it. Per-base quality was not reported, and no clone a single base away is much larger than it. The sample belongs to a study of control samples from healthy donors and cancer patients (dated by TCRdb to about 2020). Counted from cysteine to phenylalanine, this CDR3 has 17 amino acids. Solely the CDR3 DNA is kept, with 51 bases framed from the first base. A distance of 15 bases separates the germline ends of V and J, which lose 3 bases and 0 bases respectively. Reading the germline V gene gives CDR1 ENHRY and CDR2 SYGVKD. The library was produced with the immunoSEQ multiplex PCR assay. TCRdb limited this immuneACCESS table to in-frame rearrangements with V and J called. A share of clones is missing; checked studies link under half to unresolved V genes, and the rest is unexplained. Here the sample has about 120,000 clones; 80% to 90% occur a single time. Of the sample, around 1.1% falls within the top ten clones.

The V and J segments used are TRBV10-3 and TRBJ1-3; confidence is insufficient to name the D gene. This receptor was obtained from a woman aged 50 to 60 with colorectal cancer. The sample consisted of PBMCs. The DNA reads TGTGCCATCAGTGACACCCTCGGAACGGGCTCTGGAAACACCATATATTTT. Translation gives CAISDTLGTGSGNTIYF.